Below, 23 T cell receptor beta chains from the same sample are listed, as sequenced in a study of shared clonotypes between healthy human individuals (dated by TCRdb to about 2020). To prepare the library, the immunoSEQ multiplex PCR assay was applied. TCRdb retrieved this table from immuneACCESS and kept in-frame rearrangements only. Not all clones are present; in checked studies, unresolved V genes account for under half, and no reason is known for the remainder. Counted in this sample were about 2.4 million clones; 93% of them appeared once. The ten largest clones take up 0.36% of the sample. Sequenced input: naive CD4+ T cells from PBMCs. Interpreted using the paper, the cell subset or site label stands for: CD45RA+ positively selected. These receptors were collected from a man younger than 35 in good health. Some clones in this sample may be carry-over from other donors' samples.

The chain employs TRBV7-9 and TRBJ1-1; TRBD1 is a possible D gene (6 bases). Deletions cut 7 bases from V and 6 bases from J, with 21 bases between. Germline V gene sequence: CDR1 SEHNR, CDR2 FQNEAQ (reference sequence). The CDR3 covers 15 residues. Written as DNA, the CDR3 is TGTGCCAGCACCACGCCCAACAGGGTGGGCGCTGAAGCTTTCTTT. Amino acid sequence: CASTTPNRVGAEAFF.

The gene calls are TRBV23-1 and TRBJ1-2; possibly TRBD1 for D (5 bases). TRBV23-1 is an ORF, with its function uncertain. V dropped 7 bases and J dropped 6 bases, with 21 bases sitting between them. CDR3 size: 15 residues. For the CDR3, the DNA is TGCGCCAGCATCTTCAATGGGGCCCTAATCGATGGCTACACCTTC. This translates into CASIFNGALIDGYTF.

V and J are TRBV7-8 and TRBJ1-2; no clear D gene. CDR3 length equals 14 residues. Germline V gives CDR1 SGHVS, CDR2 FQNEAQ. Trimming removed 1 base from V and 5 bases from J, with 11 bases in between. The CDR3 loop reads CASSLVGIDYGYTF. CDR3 nucleotides: TGTGCCAGCAGCTTAGTGGGGATTGATTATGGCTACACCTTC.

CDR3: CASSDGVNTEAFF. The CDR3, as DNA: TGTGCCAGCAGCGATGGAGTGAACACTGAAGCTTTCTTT. The chain carries TRBV9 and TRBJ1-1, with D unclear. Germline V gene data show CDR1 as SGDLS and CDR2 as YYNGEE. V dropped 3 bases and J dropped 0 bases, with 6 bases sitting between them. This CDR3 comprises 13 residues.

The V and J genes are TRBV10-3 and TRBJ1-1; 12 bases are shared with TRBD1. The J segment lost 1 base and the V segment lost 6 bases, leaving 9 bases of the junction unmatched. The CDR3 length is 17 residues. The germline gives CDR1 ENHRY, CDR2 SYGVKD. The chain's CDR3 is CAIRELGTGGANTEAFF. The CDR3 region has the DNA TGTGCCATCAGGGAGCTCGGGACAGGGGGCGCGAACACTGAAGCTTTCTTT.

The chain recombines TRBV7-9 with TRBJ2-3, with 7 bases aligning to TRBD2. The J segment lost 2 bases and the V segment lost 4 bases, leaving 6 bases of the junction unmatched. Germline V CDR1 and CDR2: SEHNR, FQNEAQ (reference sequence). The length of the CDR3 is 15 residues. The CDR3 DNA reads TGTGCCAGCAGCTACAAGCGGGGCCCCACAGATACGCAGTATTTT. Its protein product is CASSYKRGPTDTQYF.

The V and J genes are TRBV28 and TRBJ1-2; 7 positions match TRBD1. The CDR3 loop spans 15 amino acids. Unmatched junction bases numbered 10, after V lost 5 bases and J lost 4 bases. Germline loops: CDR1 MDHEN, CDR2 SYDVKM. As DNA, the CDR3 is TGTGCCAGCAGTATAACCGGGACAGAAGGCTATGGCTACACCTTC. Translating gives CASSITGTEGYGYTF.

The genes are TRBV2 and TRBJ1-1; the D gene is possibly TRBD1 (6 bases). Germline V gene data show CDR1 as SNHLY and CDR2 as FYNNEI. V lost 6 bases, J lost 0 bases, and 17 bases lay in between. The CDR3 is 16 residues long. The CDR3 spells CASRKERQAMNTEAFF. Here the CDR3 DNA reads TGTGCCAGCAGGAAAGAGAGACAGGCAATGAACACTGAAGCTTTCTTT.

The chain is built from TRBV5-4 and TRBJ2-5, with 9 bases that match TRBD2. With V trimmed by 4 bases and J by 1 base, 8 bases remained unmatched. The CDR3 loop spans 16 amino acids. The V gene's germline CDR1 is SGHNT and CDR2 YYREEE (reference sequence). CDR3: CASSPPPAGGQETQYF. CDR3 DNA sequence: TGTGCCAGCAGCCCCCCACCAGCGGGGGGCCAAGAGACCCAGTACTTC.

This chain uses TRBV28 with TRBJ1-4, with D perhaps matching TRBD1 (6 bases). The CDR3 spans 15 residues. The germline V gene encodes CDR1 MDHEN and CDR2 SYDVKM. Deletions cut 3 bases from V and 5 bases from J, with 13 bases between. The DNA for the CDR3 is TGTGCCAGCAGTTTTTCAGGCAGGGGCAATGAAAAACTGTTTTTT. This sequence encodes CASSFSGRGNEKLFF.

The gene calls are TRBV9 and TRBJ2-2; D perhaps matches TRBD1 (6 bases). Trimming pared 1 base from V and 0 bases from J, leaving 7 bases between. The CDR3 has 15 amino acids. From germline, CDR1 is SGDLS and CDR2 YYNGEE. The CDR3 DNA follows: TGTGCCAGCAGCGTACAGGGGACGAACACCGGGGAGCTGTTTTTT. Protein: CASSVQGTNTGELFF. Supplemented by reference TRBV9 and TRBJ2-2, the full variable domain reads DSGVTQTPKHLITATGQRVTLRCSPRSGDLSVYWYQQSLDQGLQFLIQYYNGEERAKGNILERFSAQQFPDLHSELNLSSLELGDSALYFCASSVQGTNTGELFFGEGSRLTVL.

The V and J genes are TRBV9 and TRBJ2-7, with 9 bases that match TRBD1. The CDR3 consists of 21 residues. CDR1 is SGDLS and CDR2 is YYNGEE in the germline V gene. V was pared by 0 bases and J by 4 bases, with 23 bases of the junction left unmatched. The CDR3 loop is CASSVVPGFSRGWDRAYEQYF. In DNA, the CDR3 is TGTGCCAGCAGCGTAGTACCCGGCTTTAGCCGAGGGTGGGACAGGGCGTACGAGCAGTACTTC.

This clone was counted between two and nine times. This chain links TRBV7-9 with TRBJ2-2; 9 nucleotides align to TRBD1. This CDR3 has 14 amino acids. CDR1 is SEHNR and CDR2 is FQNEAQ in the germline V gene (reference sequence). The V gene end was trimmed by 10 bases and the J gene end by 5 bases; junction bases not matched to a gene: 8. CDR3 region: CAILTGTGTGELFF. The CDR3 coding sequence is TGTGCCATCCTTACCGGGACAGGGACCGGGGAGCTGTTTTTT.

This clone is a singleton in its sample. The rearrangement joins TRBV6-5 to TRBJ2-2; 9 bases match TRBD2. The CDR3 contains 16 residues. Losses at the gene ends were 4 bases for V and 5 bases for J; bases not matched to a gene: 8. Germline CDR1 MNHEY, CDR2 SVGAGI. CDR3 bases: TGTGCCAGCAGTTCTTTAGCGGGAGTACGGACCGGGGAGCTGTTTTTT. It yields the protein CASSSLAGVRTGELFF.

This sequence joins TRBV28 and TRBJ2-7; D may match TRBD1 or TRBD2 (5 bases each). The V and J ends lost 6 bases and 3 bases respectively, with 15 bases between them. Germline loops: CDR1 MDHEN, CDR2 SYDVKM. The CDR3 has 14 amino acids. The CDR3 is CASRLAGTHYEQYF. CDR3 coding DNA: TGTGCCAGCAGGCTGGCCGGGACCCACTACGAGCAGTACTTC.

J is TRBJ2-7 and V is TRBV29-1, with 10 bases fitting TRBD2. V was pared by 5 bases and J by 3 bases, with 4 bases of the junction left unmatched. Germline CDR1 SQVTM, CDR2 ANQGSEA. The CDR3 is 13 amino acids. The CDR3 DNA reads TGCAGCGTTTCCGGGACTAGCGTCTACGAGCAGTACTTC. This gives the protein CSVSGTSVYEQYF.

The J gene is TRBJ2-1, the V gene TRBV2; TRBD2 matches at 8 bases. The CDR3 has 16 amino acids. CDR1 and CDR2 from the germline V gene are SNHLY and FYNNEI. Unmatched junction bases numbered 7, after V lost 5 bases and J lost 1 base. The CDR3 sequence: CASSKLIAGSYNEQFF. In nucleotides, the CDR3 is TGTGCCAGCAGTAAACTAATAGCGGGGTCCTACAATGAGCAGTTCTTC.

J is TRBJ2-5 and V is TRBV11-2; D remains unclear. Germline V gene sequence: CDR1 SGHAT, CDR2 FQNNGV. CDR3 length: 14 amino acids. V gave up 5 bases and J gave up 2 bases, with 12 bases separating them. CDR3 loop: CASSVAGQQETQYF. Written as DNA, the CDR3 is TGTGCCAGCAGCGTGGCCGGGCAGCAAGAGACCCAGTACTTC.

The chain has TRBV19 and TRBJ2-1; 8 bases fit TRBD2. The CDR3 has 15 amino acids. Germline CDR1 reads LNHDA; CDR2 reads SQIVND (reference sequence). Germline trimming cut 2 bases from V and 2 bases from J; bases unmatched to any gene: 2. CDR3 in amino acids: CASSIRGGPYNEQFF. The CDR3 DNA is TGTGCCAGTAGTATACGGGGGGGGCCCTACAATGAGCAGTTCTTC.

In regard to this clone: At the DNA level, this CDR3 is encoded by other sequences in the same sample as well. J is TRBJ2-7 and V is TRBV6-5; D call uncertain. V shed 5 bases and J shed 4 bases, with 6 bases lying between them. This CDR3 comprises 11 residues. The germline V gene encodes CDR1 MNHEY and CDR2 SVGAGI. CDR3 sequence (DNA): TGTGCCAGCAGTCTCGGGTACGAGCAGTACTTC. Protein sequence: CASSLGYEQYF.

This chain connects TRBV7-8 to TRBJ2-1, with D tentatively TRBD2 (5 bases). Trimming shortened V by 5 bases and J by 7 bases, and 15 bases separated the two germline ends. Germline V gene data show CDR1 as SGHVS and CDR2 as FQNEAQ. The CDR3 contains 14 residues. The CDR3 region is CASSPTRAWNEQFF. DNA for the CDR3: TGTGCCAGCAGCCCGACGAGGGCCTGGAATGAGCAGTTCTTC.

The genes are TRBV6-1 and TRBJ2-7, with 7 nucleotides matching TRBD2. There are 15 residues in the CDR3. Trimming removed 10 bases from V and 2 bases from J; junction bases left unmatched: 14. CDR1 is MNHNS and CDR2 is SASEGT in the germline V gene. CDR3 bases: TGTGCCACCCTACCCCAGGGACTACCGACCTACGAGCAGTACTTC. Translation gives CATLPQGLPTYEQYF.

This chain joins TRBV30 and TRBJ2-1; 9 bases map to TRBD1. Germline CDR1 is GTSNPN and CDR2 is SVGIG (reference sequence). The CDR3 sequence is 15 residues long. V shed 1 base, J shed 1 base, and the junction held 2 bases outside the gene matches. The DNA for the CDR3 is TGTGCCTGGAGTGAACAGGGGGCTTCCTACAATGAGCAGTTCTTC. It specifies CAWSEQGASYNEQFF.